This TCR beta chain emerged from a study of beta chain features in type 1 diabetes. CD45RO/CCR7/CD25/CD127/CD95/CD27 staining was used to isolate CD4+ naive, central memory, regulatory and stem cell-like memory cells by sorting. The length of the CDR3 is 14 residues. Trimming cost V 4 bases and J 6 bases; bases outside gene matches: 3. Germline CDR1 and CDR2: SGHRS and YFSETQ. Overall study findings and caveats: A moderate, significant TCRB CDR3 shortening appeared in type 1 diabetes across four CD4+ subsets. Any HLA-type effect on TCRB rearrangement remained unresolved here.

What was sequenced were expressed TCRB transcripts, since all of the isolated RNA had been reverse transcribed. TCRdb keeps only in-frame clones here, not all; method: immunoSEQ multiplex PCR. Of 230,000 or so clones listed, roughly 17% are singletons. Remarks on this clone: The antigen remains unidentified.

This TCR came from a man aged 25-45 years with type 1 diabetes. This rearrangement joins TRBV5-1 to TRBJ1-4, with 10 nucleotides matching TRBD1. The specimen was naive CD4+ T cells from blood. CDR3 nucleotides: TGCGCCAGCAGCCAGACAGGGGGCGATGAAAAACTGTTTTTT. This encodes CASSQTGGDEKLFF.